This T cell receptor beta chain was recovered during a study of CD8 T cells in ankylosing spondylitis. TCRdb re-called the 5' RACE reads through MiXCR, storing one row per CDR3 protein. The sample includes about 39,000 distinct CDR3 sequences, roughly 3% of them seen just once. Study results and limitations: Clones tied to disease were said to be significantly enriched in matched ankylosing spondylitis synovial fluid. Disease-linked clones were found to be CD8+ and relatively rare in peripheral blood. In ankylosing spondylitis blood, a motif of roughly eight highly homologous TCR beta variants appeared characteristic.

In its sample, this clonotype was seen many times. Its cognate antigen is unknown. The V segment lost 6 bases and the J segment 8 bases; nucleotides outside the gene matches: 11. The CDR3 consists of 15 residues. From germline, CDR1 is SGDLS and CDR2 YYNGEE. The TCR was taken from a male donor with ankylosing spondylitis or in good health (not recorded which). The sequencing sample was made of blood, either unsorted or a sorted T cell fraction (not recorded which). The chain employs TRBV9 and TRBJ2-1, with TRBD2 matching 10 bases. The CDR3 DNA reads TGTGCCAGCACCCCGTCTAGCGGGAGTCGGGATGAGCAGTTCTTC. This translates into CASTPSSGSRDEQFF.